The 9 T cell receptor beta chains below come from one sample, sequenced in a study of OX40 agonist ivuxolimab in advanced cancers. Assay: immunoSEQ multiplex PCR; the TCRdb copy retains only in-frame clones and omits some. Counted here are some 39,000 clones, around 90% occurring once; the ten biggest clones make up approximately 5.9%. Specimen: CD4+ or CD8+ T cells sorted from blood, collected in a trial of the OX40 agonist ivuxolimab. These receptors were obtained from an adult with an advanced solid tumor such as melanoma, head and neck, liver or kidney cancer.

V is TRBV27 and J is TRBJ1-1; D uncertain. The V and J ends lost 3 bases and 1 base respectively, with 6 bases between them. The germline CDR1 and CDR2 sequences are MNHEY and SMNVEV (reference sequence). The CDR3 sequence is 13 residues long. The CDR3 DNA follows: TGTGCCAGCAGTTTCAGTCAGAACACTGAAGCTTTCTTT. Translation gives CASSFSQNTEAFF.

This clone is a singleton in its sample. The chain uses TRBV28 and TRBJ2-7, with 7 positions matching TRBD1. Germline V CDR1 and CDR2: MDHEN, SYDVKM. V gave up 5 bases and J gave up 0 bases; unmatched junction bases: 7. The CDR3 length is 15 residues. CDR3 DNA: TGTGCCAGCAGTCCCCCGGGGACAGCCTCCTACGAGCAGTACTTC. Amino acids: CASSPPGTASYEQYF.

J is TRBJ1-2 and V is TRBV28; D is unresolved. The CDR3 extends over 14 amino acids. Germline CDR1 MDHEN, CDR2 SYDVKM. Trimming took 4 bases from V and 7 from J, leaving 16 bases between them. CDR3 in DNA: TGTGCCAGCAGTTCCTACGGAGAGGGCTCTGGCTACACCTTC. Translated, it gives CASSSYGEGSGYTF.

The V gene is TRBV27, the J gene TRBJ2-7, with 8 bases that match TRBD1. After removal of 6 bases from V and 4 bases from J, the junction contained 11 bases not matched to a gene. Germline V lookup: CDR1 MNHEY, CDR2 SMNVEV (reference sequence). The length of the CDR3 is 15 residues. This chain's CDR3 is CASSWEAGGGYEQYF. In DNA form, the CDR3 reads TGTGCCAGCAGCTGGGAGGCAGGGGGCGGGTACGAGCAGTACTTC.

This chain links TRBV19 with TRBJ2-6; 9 bases are shared with TRBD1. Germline CDR1 LNHDA, CDR2 SQIVND (reference sequence). J was trimmed by 0 bases and V by 2 bases; bases with no gene match: 5. The CDR3 totals 18 residues. CDR3 loop: CASSINRGPSSGANVLTF. CDR3 in DNA: TGTGCCAGTAGTATAAACAGGGGGCCAAGCTCTGGGGCCAACGTCCTGACTTTC.

This chain links TRBV30 with TRBJ2-6; D call uncertain. Germline CDR1 GTSNPN, CDR2 SVGIG (reference sequence). The CDR3 runs 14 residues. Trimming left V 4 bases short and J 0 bases short, with 7 bases between. CDR3 loop: CAWTTVSGANVLTF. In nucleotides, the CDR3 is TGTGCCTGGACCACGGTCTCTGGGGCCAACGTCCTGACTTTC.

This rearrangement joins TRBV18 to TRBJ2-2; D might be TRBD1 (6 bases). The V and J ends lost 6 bases and 4 bases respectively, with 21 bases between them. Germline V CDR1 and CDR2: KGHSH, LQKENI. There are 17 residues in the CDR3. CDR3: CASSKDGQTSGTGELFF. The DNA for the CDR3 is TGTGCCAGCTCCAAAGACGGACAGACCAGTGGCACCGGGGAGCTGTTTTTT.

The chain recombines TRBV27 with TRBJ1-5; D is possibly TRBD1 (5 bases). The CDR3 covers 17 residues. Trimming took off 6 bases at V and 1 base at J, with 19 bases between the two ends. Germline CDR1 and CDR2: MNHEY and SMNVEV (reference sequence). The CDR3, as DNA: TGTGCCAGCAGCCGTAAGTGGGGGGTGGGAAGCAATCAGCCCCAGCATTTT. Translated, it gives CASSRKWGVGSNQPQHF.

The V gene is TRBV12-5, the J gene TRBJ2-7; D is uncertain. The germline V gene encodes CDR1 LGHNT and CDR2 FRNRAP. This CDR3 is built from 12 residues. V was shortened by 0 bases and J by 0 bases, with 0 bases between the two germline ends. CDR3 region: CASGLVSYEQYF. In DNA, the CDR3 is TGTGCTAGTGGTTTGGTCTCCTACGAGCAGTACTTC.